This TCR beta chain is drawn from a study of Graves' ophthalmopathy and Graves' hyperthyroidism. This CDR3 comprises 15 residues. With 6 bases removed from V and 2 bases from J, the gap between germline ends came to 13 bases. CDR1 is SEHNR and CDR2 is FQNEAQ in the germline V gene (reference sequence). The study amplified TCR beta CDR3 regions using RNA transcripts. The first round was an RT-PCR with HTBI primers, and the second round was a multiplex PCR. TCRdb reprocessed the multiplex PCR reads with MiXCR, giving one entry per CDR3 protein. The sample contains 450,000 to 600,000 distinct CDR3 sequences, approximately 35% of which appear only once. This clonotype was observed many times.

The chain carries TRBV7-9 and TRBJ2-2; D remains ambiguous. Sequencing was carried out using peripheral blood or thyroid tissue (not recorded which). The TCR sequence derives from an adult man with Graves' hyperthyroidism. The CDR3, as DNA: TGTGCCAGCAGGGCCGGCGCTTCTAACACCGGGGAGCTGTTTTTT. It is translated as CASRAGASNTGELFF.